Following are 25 T cell receptor beta chains from one sample sequenced in a study of blood T cell repertoires in COVID-19. TCRdb's table, derived via immunoSEQ multiplex PCR, lists solely in-frame clones and lacks some. The table has more than 65,000 clones, roughly 80% seen once. The source material was peripheral blood. The receptors stem from a human donor in a cohort sampled during active COVID-19.

The chain links TRBV4-1 to TRBJ2-3, with 7 bases aligning to TRBD1. The CDR3 totals 15 residues. V dropped 5 bases and J dropped 1; count of bases not matched to a gene: 6. Germline CDR1 reads MGHRA; CDR2 reads YSYEKL. The CDR3 region has the DNA TGCGCCAGCAGCTCTCCCGGGACAGGCACAGATACGCAGTATTTT. This gives the protein CASSSPGTGTDTQYF.

The genes are TRBV5-4 and TRBJ2-7, with 9 bases that match TRBD1. The J segment lost 6 bases and the V segment lost 6 bases, leaving 7 bases of the junction unmatched. CDR3 length equals 13 residues. Germline V CDR1 and CDR2: SGHNT, YYREEE (reference sequence). The CDR3 reads CASTGQGLSEQYF. In nucleotides, the CDR3 is TGTGCCAGCACTGGACAGGGGCTCAGCGAGCAGTACTTC.

This clone was picked up one time. The V gene is TRBV5-1, the J gene TRBJ2-1; perhaps TRBD2 as D (6 bases). The CDR3 has 16 amino acids. V was trimmed by 6 bases and J by 2 bases, leaving 18 bases between them. CDR1 and CDR2 from the germline V gene are SGHRS and YFSETQ. The CDR3 loop is CASTPGAGPPYNEQFF. The CDR3, as DNA: TGCGCCAGCACCCCGGGAGCAGGGCCCCCCTACAATGAGCAGTTCTTC.

This clone was observed a few times. The J gene is TRBJ2-1, the V gene TRBV4-1; D gene ambiguous. The germline V gene has CDR1 MGHRA and CDR2 YSYEKL. The CDR3 runs 11 residues. V was shortened by 4 bases and J by 8 bases, with 6 bases between the two germline ends. CDR3 DNA: TGCGCCAGCAGCCGTTCCTATGAGCAGTTCTTC. Amino acids: CASSRSYEQFF.

This clone was seen only once. Here the CDR3 reads CASSFSGNYGYTF. CDR3 nucleotides: TGTGCCAGCAGTTTTTCAGGGAACTATGGCTACACCTTC. The chain joins TRBV12-3 or TRBV12-4 to TRBJ1-2; tentatively, D is TRBD1 (5 bases). This CDR3 has 13 residues. V was clipped by 3 bases and J by 2 bases, with 7 bases between them.

The chain is built from TRBV12-5 and TRBJ1-1; 9 bases line up with TRBD1. J lost 4 bases, V lost 3 bases, and 12 bases had no gene match. CDR3 length: 17 residues. Looked up from germline, CDR1 is LGHNT and CDR2 is FRNRAP. The CDR3, as DNA: TGTGCTAGTGGTTTAACCGTCGGGACAGGGTTGGGCACTGAAGCTTTCTTT. Its translation is CASGLTVGTGLGTEAFF.

V gene TRBV11-2 combines with J gene TRBJ1-6; possible D gene TRBD1, 6 bases. Germline assignment: CDR1 SGHAT and CDR2 FQNNGV. There are 15 residues in the CDR3. The ends were cut back, 5 bases at V and 10 bases at J, with 18 bases in the middle. The CDR3 DNA follows: TGTGCCAGCAGCCAGTGGTCAGGGGCGGAATCACCCCTCCACTTT. Translating it yields CASSQWSGAESPLHF.

Note on this clone: One end of the junction is discordant with germline, which a read error may explain. Other DNA sequences in the same sample also yield this CDR3. The chain recombines TRBV2 with TRBJ2-7, with D perhaps TRBD2 (5 bases). This CDR3 contains 13 residues. Per the germline V gene, CDR1 is SNHLY and CDR2 is FYNNEI. CDR3 bases: TGTGCTAGCAGTGAAGTCGTCTCGGGATCGCAGTACTTC. Translating it yields CASSEVVSGSQYF. Using reference TRBV2 and TRBJ2-7 for the parts outside the CDR3, the full variable domain is EPEVTQTPSHQVTQMGQEVILRCVPISNHLYFYWYRQILGQKVEFLVSFYNNEISEKSEIFDDQFSVERPDGSNFTLKIRSTKLEDSAMYFCASSEVVSGSQYFGPGTRLTVT.

V gene TRBV9 combines with J gene TRBJ2-3; 10 bases fit TRBD1. The J segment lost 1 base and the V segment lost 1 base, leaving 6 bases of the junction unmatched. Germline assignment: CDR1 SGDLS and CDR2 YYNGEE. The CDR3 length is 17 residues. CDR3 region: CASSVTLGQGGTDTQYF. The CDR3 DNA sequence: TGTGCCAGCAGCGTAACCCTTGGACAGGGGGGCACAGATACGCAGTATTTT.

This sequence joins TRBV7-9 and TRBJ2-1, with a possible D match to TRBD2 (6 bases). The CDR3 totals 17 residues. The germline V gene has CDR1 SEHNR and CDR2 FQNEAQ (reference sequence). V lost 5 bases to trimming and J lost 0 bases, with 17 bases between them. The CDR3 coding sequence is TGTGCCAGCAGCGCCCGTTCCGGGGACTCCTCCTACAATGAGCAGTTCTTC. Its translation: CASSARSGDSSYNEQFF.

There are a few counts of this clone. The V call is TRBV2, the J call TRBJ2-7, with 7 bases aligning to TRBD1. The CDR3 is made up of 12 amino acids. Germline V gene sequence: CDR1 SNHLY, CDR2 FYNNEI. The V and J ends lost 6 bases and 6 bases, in that order; junction bases with no gene match: 5. The CDR3 is CASSPGQREQYF. The CDR3 DNA reads as TGTGCCAGCAGCCCGGGACAGCGCGAGCAGTACTTC.

The gene calls are TRBV3-1 (or the pseudogene TRBV3-2) and TRBJ2-5; D remains ambiguous. The V and J ends lost 1 base and 1 base respectively, with 13 bases between them. The CDR3 loop spans 16 amino acids. Germline V gene sequence: CDR1 LGHDT, CDR2 YNNKEL (reference sequence). The CDR3 loop is CASSQAPYSFQETQYF. The CDR3 DNA is TGTGCCAGCAGCCAAGCTCCTTACAGCTTCCAAGAGACCCAGTACTTC.

V gene TRBV9 combines with J gene TRBJ2-7, with 10 positions matching TRBD2. CDR1 SGDLS and CDR2 YYNGEE come from the germline V gene. Losses at the gene ends were 0 bases for V and 2 bases for J; bases not matched to a gene: 5. The CDR3 is made up of 16 amino acids. CDR3 amino acids: CASSVGTSGITYEQYF. CDR3 nucleotides: TGTGCCAGCAGCGTAGGAACTAGCGGGATTACCTACGAGCAGTACTTC. Full variable domain (remainder filled in from reference TRBV9 and TRBJ2-7): DSGVTQTPKHLITATGQRVTLRCSPRSGDLSVYWYQQSLDQGLQFLIQYYNGEERAKGNILERFSAQQFPDLHSELNLSSLELGDSALYFCASSVGTSGITYEQYFGPGTRLTVT.

The chain links TRBV5-1 to TRBJ1-1; 10 nucleotides agree with TRBD1. The CDR3 runs 14 residues. The J segment lost 5 bases and the V segment lost 4 bases, leaving 5 bases of the junction unmatched. Germline values: CDR1 SGHRS, CDR2 YFSETQ. The CDR3 sequence is CASSPDRGTTEAFF. In DNA, the CDR3 is TGCGCCAGCAGCCCGGACAGGGGGACGACTGAAGCTTTCTTT.

This chain connects TRBV24-1 to TRBJ2-1; D is unclear. Germline CDR1 reads KGHDR; CDR2 reads SFDVKD. This CDR3 has 15 amino acids. V lost 6 bases and J 6 bases, leaving 17 bases between the germline ends. This chain's CDR3 is CATSLSARYGNEQFF. Here the CDR3 DNA reads TGTGCCACCAGTTTATCCGCGCGGTACGGCAATGAGCAGTTCTTC.

This chain uses TRBV19 with TRBJ2-7, with D possibly TRBD1 on 6 matching bases. V was shortened by 6 bases and J by 0 bases, with 12 bases between the two germline ends. CDR3 length: 14 amino acids. Germline loops: CDR1 LNHDA, CDR2 SQIVND (reference sequence). As DNA, the CDR3 is TGTGCCAGTAGCTCCGGGACACACTCCTACGAGCAGTACTTC. Its protein product is CASSSGTHSYEQYF.

J is TRBJ1-6 and V is TRBV5-5, with D uncertain. The ends were cut back, 0 bases at V and 0 bases at J, with 13 bases in the middle. This CDR3 comprises 18 residues. Germline values: CDR1 SGHKS, CDR2 YYEKEE (reference sequence). The CDR3 DNA follows: TGTGCCAGCAGCTTGGCCGCGGTCGGGAGCTCCTATAATTCACCCCTCCACTTT. It is translated as CASSLAAVGSSYNSPLHF.

This rearrangement joins TRBV6-5 to TRBJ1-2; 7 bases are shared with TRBD1. The CDR3 covers 13 residues. Looked up from germline, CDR1 is MNHEY and CDR2 is SVGAGI. V was pared by 0 bases and J by 7 bases, with 2 bases of the junction left unmatched. The CDR3 spells CASSYSGTVGYTF. The CDR3 bases are TGTGCCAGCAGTTACTCGGGGACAGTTGGCTACACCTTC.

In DNA form, the CDR3 reads TGTGCCAGCAGAAATCAGGGGTCCTACGAGCAGTACTTC. Its protein product is CASRNQGSYEQYF. The chain joins TRBV3-1 (or the pseudogene TRBV3-2) to TRBJ2-7; D possibly corresponds to TRBD1 (6 bases). CDR1 is LGHDT, CDR2 YNNKEL, per germline (reference sequence). The V and J ends lost 6 bases and 1 base respectively, with 10 bases between them. The CDR3 is 13 residues long.

The chain is built from TRBV27 and TRBJ2-4; TRBD1 might be the D (5 bases). Trimming stripped 4 bases from V and 0 bases from J, with 13 bases between. The CDR3 is 16 residues long. Germline-derived CDR1 and CDR2 are MNHEY and SMNVEV (reference sequence). The CDR3 coding sequence is TGTGCCAGCAGTTCCCTGGACACTATAGCCAAAAACATTCAGTACTTC. Its translation is CASSSLDTIAKNIQYF.

The V call is TRBV10-3, the J call TRBJ1-6; 11 nucleotides agree with TRBD1. V dropped 6 bases and J dropped 10; count of bases not matched to a gene: 8. The length of the CDR3 is 15 residues. Germline values: CDR1 ENHRY, CDR2 SYGVKD. CDR3 protein: CAISWGDRGRSPLHF. DNA of the CDR3: TGTGCCATCAGCTGGGGGGACAGGGGGAGGTCACCCCTCCACTTT.

The rearrangement uses TRBV24-1 and TRBJ2-3, with 7 bases that match TRBD2. Germline V gene sequence: CDR1 KGHDR, CDR2 SFDVKD. The V segment lost 5 bases and the J segment 5 bases; nucleotides outside the gene matches: 3. This CDR3 contains 13 residues. The CDR3 spells CATSGGGGDTQYF. For the CDR3, the DNA is TGTGCCACCAGTGGCGGGGGAGGAGATACGCAGTATTTT.

In DNA, the CDR3 is TGTGCCAGCAGCTTGATGGGAGGGTTCACAGATACGCAGTATTTT. This translates into CASSLMGGFTDTQYF. The chain carries TRBV5-4 and TRBJ2-3, with 7 bases matching TRBD2. The CDR3 contains 15 residues. The junction had 4 bases not matched to a gene; V was cut back by 1 base and J by 2 bases. CDR1 and CDR2 from the germline V gene are SGHNT and YYREEE (reference sequence).

V gene TRBV4-1 combines with J gene TRBJ2-3; D is uncertain. Trimming left V 0 bases short and J 1 base short, with 8 bases between. The CDR3 runs to 15 residues. Germline loops: CDR1 MGHRA, CDR2 YSYEKL. The CDR3 DNA is TGCGCCAGCAGCCAAGATTACCGGGGCACAGATACGCAGTATTTT. Translation: CASSQDYRGTDTQYF.

This clone came up once. This chain connects TRBV5-1 to TRBJ2-3; 9 bases map to TRBD1. Germline trimming cut 4 bases from V and 0 bases from J; bases unmatched to any gene: 6. Germline CDR1 and CDR2: SGHRS and YFSETQ. CDR3 length equals 16 residues. CDR3 in amino acids: CASSGTGGMSTDTQYF. The CDR3 nucleotides read TGCGCCAGCAGCGGAACAGGGGGCATGAGCACAGATACGCAGTATTTT.